Each of the 7 T cell receptor beta chains below was sequenced from the same sample in a study of cytomegalovirus exposure and HLA in healthy donors. PCR amplification relied on 60 Vbeta primers (plus 13 Jbeta primers). Only in-frame clones appear in the TCRdb table, and some are missing; sequencing was by immunoSEQ multiplex PCR. The table lists 80,000 or so clones. The specimen sequenced was PBMCs. The source is a woman aged 30 to 39 in good health and CMV-seronegative.

The rearrangement links TRBV18 to TRBJ1-1; the match to TRBD1 covers 7 bases. V gave up 4 bases and J gave up 1 base; unmatched junction bases: 6. This CDR3 contains 15 residues. CDR1 is KGHSH, CDR2 LQKENI, per germline. The CDR3, as DNA: TGTGCCAGCTCACTTCTGCAGGGGGAGAACACTGAAGCTTTCTTT. Protein sequence: CASSLLQGENTEAFF.

The rearrangement links TRBV28 to TRBJ2-3, with 11 bases aligning to TRBD2. V gave up 8 bases and J gave up 4 bases; unmatched junction bases: 5. This CDR3 has 14 residues. The germline V gene has CDR1 MDHEN and CDR2 SYDVKM. For the CDR3, the DNA is TGTGCCAGCCACCTAGCGGGGGGAGCAGATACGCAGTATTTT. Translated, it gives CASHLAGGADTQYF.

The chain uses TRBV5-1 and TRBJ2-7, with D uncertain. The length of the CDR3 is 14 residues. The V and J ends lost 3 bases and 2 bases respectively, with 12 bases between them. Germline V gene sequence: CDR1 SGHRS, CDR2 YFSETQ. Here the CDR3 reads CASSSHTSTYEQYF. In nucleotides, the CDR3 is TGCGCCAGCAGCTCCCATACTTCTACCTACGAGCAGTACTTC.

V is TRBV5-1 and J is TRBJ2-7; maybe TRBD2 (5 bases). Looked up from germline, CDR1 is SGHRS and CDR2 is YFSETQ. V lost 4 bases and J lost 2, with 13 bases in between. This CDR3 has 14 amino acids. The CDR3 reads CASSLGRDAYEQYF. The CDR3 DNA follows: TGCGCCAGCAGCCTAGGTCGGGATGCCTACGAGCAGTACTTC.

The chain recombines TRBV19 with TRBJ1-1; D gene unclear. The CDR3 has 14 residues. The V gene lost 8 bases and the J gene lost 0 bases, with 13 bases spanning the gap. The germline V gene encodes CDR1 LNHDA and CDR2 SQIVND (reference sequence). This CDR3 is CASPLCGVNTEAFF. The CDR3 DNA reads as TGTGCCAGTCCTCTATGCGGGGTGAACACTGAAGCTTTCTTT. Based on the CDR3 plus reference TRBV19 and TRBJ1-1, the full variable domain is DGGITQSPKYLFRKEGQNVTLSCEQNLNHDAMYWYRQDPGQGLRLIYYSQIVNDFQKGDIAEGYSVSREKKESFPLTVTSAQKNPTAFYLCASPLCGVNTEAFFGQGTRLTVV.

The genes are TRBV25-1 and TRBJ2-5; 7 bases match TRBD2. The V gene's germline CDR1 is MGHDK and CDR2 SYGVNS. CDR3 size: 15 residues. V lost 3 bases and J lost 4; bases outside the gene matches: 8. The CDR3: CASSDRGAGRETQYF. Written as DNA, the CDR3 is TGTGCCAGCAGTGACCGGGGAGCGGGGAGAGAGACCCAGTACTTC.

The V call is TRBV4-2, the J call TRBJ2-2; 10 positions agree with TRBD2. Trimming removed 4 bases from V and 2 bases from J; junction bases left unmatched: 7. The CDR3 is made up of 17 amino acids. Germline V CDR1 and CDR2: LGHNA, YNFKEQ. CDR3 DNA sequence: TGTGCCAGCAGCCCCTTGCTAGCGGGAGAAAACACCGGGGAGCTGTTTTTT. It encodes CASSPLLAGENTGELFF.